In this sample, the clone carrying this T cell receptor (beta chain) turned up a few times. As yet, its antigen is unknown. Germline CDR1 is SQVTM and CDR2 is ANQGSEA. The length of the CDR3 is 17 residues. With 3 bases clipped from V and 0 bases from J, the junction kept 13 bases outside the gene matches. Purity of the CD4+ and CD8+ cells, isolated by positive magnetic bead selection, was checked by flow cytometry. This entry belongs to a study of somatic mutations in cytotoxic T cells in rheumatoid arthritis. Study context: Selected populations of V beta antibody-stained T cells underwent flow sorting at nearly 100% purity; these encompassed V beta1+ cells subjected to TCRB sequencing. Regarding the study as a whole: TRBV07 appeared slightly underrepresented in the rheumatoid arthritis patients. That finding was not adjusted to account for multiple comparisons.

Original methodology: Patient CD8+ clones above 1% seldom matched published virus-specific TCRB sequences. Measured with immunoSEQ multiplex PCR; TCRdb has only the in-frame clones, and not every one. The V and J calls and the clone size are those of that table, but D and trimming were determined from the DNA. The repertoire holds about 18,000 clones, roughly two thirds seen once, with about a sixth in the top ten. Sequenced input: CD8+ T cells sorted from blood. The chain employs TRBV29-1 and TRBJ2-7; 8 bases line up with TRBD1. This clonotype was sampled from an adult with rheumatoid arthritis. The CDR3 nucleotides are TGCAGCGTTGATGGCGCCAGGGGGCCCAGGGACTCCTACGAGCAGTACTTC. Protein: CSVDGARGPRDSYEQYF.